This TCR beta chain was profiled in a study of OX40 agonist ivuxolimab in advanced cancers. Findings and caveats of the study: People who partly responded at 0.1-3.0 mg/kg had some of the least clonal expansion seen.

Germline V gene lookup returns CDR1 MNHEY and CDR2 SMNVEV (reference sequence). V lost 2 bases and J lost 6, with 11 bases in between. CDR3 length: 14 amino acids. As concerns this clone: Its target is not known.

On cycle 4 day 1 and cycle 7 day 1, as well as at baseline, blood was sampled. Sequencing was performed with immunoSEQ multiplex PCR; in TCRdb, only in-frame clones are kept and a portion is missing. Of over 60,000 clones listed, approximately 88% are singletons. The sequence was obtained from an adult with an advanced solid tumor such as melanoma, head and neck, liver or kidney cancer. Sample: CD4+ or CD8+ T cells sorted from blood, taken in a trial of the OX40 agonist ivuxolimab. The chain employs TRBV27 and TRBJ2-1; D perhaps matches TRBD2 (6 bases). CDR3 sequence reads: CASSLIGSSNEQFF. DNA of the CDR3: TGTGCCAGCAGTTTAATCGGGAGTTCCAATGAGCAGTTCTTC.